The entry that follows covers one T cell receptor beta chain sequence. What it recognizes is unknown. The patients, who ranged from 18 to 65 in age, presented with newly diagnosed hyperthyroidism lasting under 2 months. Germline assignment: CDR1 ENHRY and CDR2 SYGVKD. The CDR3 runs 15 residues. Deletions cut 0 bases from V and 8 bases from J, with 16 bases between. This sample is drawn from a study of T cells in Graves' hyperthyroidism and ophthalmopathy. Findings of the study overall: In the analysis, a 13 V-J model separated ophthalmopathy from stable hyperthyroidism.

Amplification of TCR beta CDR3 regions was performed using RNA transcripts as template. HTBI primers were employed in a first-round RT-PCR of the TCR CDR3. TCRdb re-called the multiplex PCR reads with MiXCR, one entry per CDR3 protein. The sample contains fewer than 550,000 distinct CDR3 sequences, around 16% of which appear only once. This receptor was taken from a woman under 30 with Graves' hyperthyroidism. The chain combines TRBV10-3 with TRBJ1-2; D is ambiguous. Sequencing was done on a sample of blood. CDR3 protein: CAISESTALQRGYTF. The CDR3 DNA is TGTGCCATCAGTGAGTCGACGGCACTTCAACGGGGCTACACCTTC.